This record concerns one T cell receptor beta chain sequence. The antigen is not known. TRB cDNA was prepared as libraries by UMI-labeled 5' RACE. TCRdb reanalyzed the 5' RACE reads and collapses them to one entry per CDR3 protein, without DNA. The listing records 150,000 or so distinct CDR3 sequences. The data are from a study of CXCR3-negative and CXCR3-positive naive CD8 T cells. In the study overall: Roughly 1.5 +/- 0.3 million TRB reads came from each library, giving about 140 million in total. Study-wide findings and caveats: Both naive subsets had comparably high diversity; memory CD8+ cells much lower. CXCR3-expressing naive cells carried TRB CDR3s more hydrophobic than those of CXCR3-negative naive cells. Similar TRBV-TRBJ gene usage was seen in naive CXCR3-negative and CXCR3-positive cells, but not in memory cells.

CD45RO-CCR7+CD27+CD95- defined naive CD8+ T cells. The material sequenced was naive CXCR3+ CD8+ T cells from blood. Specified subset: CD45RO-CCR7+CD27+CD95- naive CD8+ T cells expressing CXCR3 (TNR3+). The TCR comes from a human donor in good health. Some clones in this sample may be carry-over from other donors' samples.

Here the CDR3 reads CASSSLGAYTDTQYF. The rearrangement links TRBV11-2 to TRBJ2-3; TCRdb designates TRBD1, a call that cannot be tested without DNA. Looked up from germline, CDR1 is SGHAT and CDR2 is FQNNGV. This CDR3 spans 15 amino acids. The full variable domain, in which reference TRBV11-2 and TRBJ2-3 provide the parts outside the CDR3, is EAGVAQSPRYKIIEKRQSVAFWCNPISGHATLYWYQQILGQGPKLLIQFQNNGVVDDSQLPKDRFSAERLKGVDSTLKIQPAKLEDSAVYLCASSSLGAYTDTQYFGPGTRLTVL.